Listed below are T cell receptor beta chains from one sample, sequenced in a study of beta chain features in type 1 diabetes. Profiled with immunoSEQ multiplex PCR; TCRdb holds only in-frame clones, not every one. The data hold over 40,000 clones, with over 50% observed a single time. Sequencing was carried out using Tregs from blood. These receptors originate from a woman in her late teens or twenties in good health. Each CDR3 is given with its conserved first and last residue. D genes are given only for firm matches. Part of the rows lack a size; the others show once, few, many or a class for expanded clones.

v_call: TRBV29-1
j_call: TRBJ2-7
clone_size: -
d_call: -
cdr3_aa: CSVEGGAYEQYF
cdr3_nt: TGCAGCGTTGAAGGGGGGGCCTACGAGCAGTACTTC

v_call: TRBV7-2
j_call: TRBJ1-5
clone_size: -
d_call: TRBD1
cdr3_aa: CASSPDRVKPQHF
cdr3_nt: TGTGCCAGCAGCCCGGACAGGGTGAAGCCCCAGCATTTT

v_call: TRBV7-3
j_call: TRBJ2-1
clone_size: few
d_call: TRBD2
cdr3_aa: CASSSTSGARGEQFF
cdr3_nt: TGTGCCAGCAGTTCGACTAGCGGAGCCCGAGGTGAGCAGTTCTTC

v_call: TRBV9
j_call: TRBJ2-3
clone_size: -
d_call: TRBD1
cdr3_aa: CASSVDETGIRPITDTQYF
cdr3_nt: TGTGCCAGCAGCGTAGATGAGACAGGGATACGACCGATCACAGATACGCAGTATTTT

v_call: TRBV4-2
j_call: TRBJ2-7
clone_size: -
d_call: -
cdr3_aa: CASSQVSADSTYEQYF
cdr3_nt: TGTGCCAGCAGCCAAGTCTCTGCAGACAGCACCTACGAGCAGTACTTC

v_call: TRBV4-2
j_call: TRBJ2-1
clone_size: -
d_call: -
cdr3_aa: CASSHPAGTRKGGRDNEQFF
cdr3_nt: TGTGCCAGCAGCCACCCCGCCGGGACTAGAAAAGGGGGCCGTGACAATGAGCAGTTCTTC

v_call: TRBV7-8
j_call: TRBJ2-5
clone_size: -
d_call: -
cdr3_aa: CASSSPHGSQYF
cdr3_nt: TGTGCCAGCAGCTCCCCCCACGGGAGCCAGTACTTC

v_call: TRBV20-1
j_call: TRBJ2-1
clone_size: few
d_call: -
cdr3_aa: CSAWELHEQFF
cdr3_nt: TGCAGTGCTTGGGAGTTGCATGAGCAGTTCTTC

v_call: TRBV28
j_call: TRBJ2-7
clone_size: few
d_call: -
cdr3_aa: CASSPGLSEQYF
cdr3_nt: TGTGCCAGCAGTCCGGGATTGAGCGAGCAGTACTTC

v_call: TRBV30
j_call: TRBJ2-7
clone_size: -
d_call: -
cdr3_aa: CAWIGIYEQYF
cdr3_nt: TGTGCCTGGATCGGGATCTACGAGCAGTACTTC

v_call: TRBV7-2
j_call: TRBJ1-5
clone_size: -
d_call: TRBD1
cdr3_aa: CASSRRPTGSNQPQHF
cdr3_nt: TGTGCCAGCAGCCGTCGACCGACAGGGAGCAATCAGCCCCAGCATTTT

v_call: TRBV28
j_call: TRBJ2-3
clone_size: -
d_call: TRBD2
cdr3_aa: CASTDQKRAGGDTQYF
cdr3_nt: TGTGCCAGCACCGATCAAAAGCGGGCGGGGGGAGATACGCAGTATTTT

v_call: TRBV2
j_call: TRBJ2-4
clone_size: -
d_call: -
cdr3_aa: CASSLLGNIQYF
cdr3_nt: TGTGCCAGCAGTTTACTAGGCAACATTCAGTACTTC

v_call: TRBV7-2
j_call: TRBJ2-1
clone_size: -
d_call: -
cdr3_aa: CASSLRQVNEQFF
cdr3_nt: TGTGCCAGCAGCTTAAGGCAGGTTAATGAGCAGTTCTTC

v_call: TRBV7-2
j_call: TRBJ2-6
clone_size: -
d_call: TRBD2
cdr3_aa: CASSFASGRAGANVLTF
cdr3_nt: TGTGCCAGCAGCTTTGCTAGCGGGAGGGCTGGGGCCAACGTCCTGACTTTC

v_call: TRBV29-1
j_call: TRBJ2-1
clone_size: -
d_call: TRBD2
cdr3_aa: CSVEGFRGLAYEQFF
cdr3_nt: TGCAGCGTCGAAGGCTTCCGGGGACTAGCCTACGAGCAGTTCTTC

v_call: TRBV28
j_call: TRBJ1-3
clone_size: -
d_call: TRBD1
cdr3_aa: CASSLSRQGATSGNTIYF
cdr3_nt: TGTGCCAGCAGTTTATCTAGACAGGGGGCCACCTCTGGAAACACCATATATTTT

v_call: TRBV5-4
j_call: TRBJ2-7
clone_size: -
d_call: -
cdr3_aa: CASSFGGLSSYEQYF
cdr3_nt: TGTGCCAGCAGCTTCGGCGGCCTGAGCTCCTACGAGCAGTACTTC

v_call: TRBV4-2
j_call: TRBJ2-3
clone_size: -
d_call: TRBD2
cdr3_aa: CASSQPRLAGSTDTQYF
cdr3_nt: TGTGCCAGCAGCCAGCCAAGACTAGCGGGCAGCACAGATACGCAGTATTTT

v_call: TRBV5-1
j_call: TRBJ2-1
clone_size: few
d_call: -
cdr3_aa: CASSLNSGTYNEQFF
cdr3_nt: TGCGCCAGCAGCTTGAATTCCGGGACCTACAATGAGCAGTTCTTC

v_call: TRBV19
j_call: TRBJ2-7
clone_size: -
d_call: TRBD2
cdr3_aa: CASSPRLAGGGSYEQYF
cdr3_nt: TGTGCCAGCTCCCCCCGACTAGCGGGAGGAGGGTCCTACGAGCAGTACTTC

v_call: TRBV4-1
j_call: TRBJ1-5
clone_size: -
d_call: -
cdr3_aa: CASSQDSYSNQPQHF
cdr3_nt: TGCGCCAGCAGCCAAGATTCCTATAGCAATCAGCCCCAGCATTTT

v_call: TRBV5-1
j_call: TRBJ2-5
clone_size: -
d_call: TRBD2
cdr3_aa: CASSYKLADIQETQYF
cdr3_nt: TGCGCCAGCAGCTACAAACTAGCGGACATCCAAGAGACCCAGTACTTC

v_call: TRBV7-9
j_call: TRBJ2-7
clone_size: few
d_call: -
cdr3_aa: CASSFLGKSYEQYF
cdr3_nt: TGTGCCAGCAGCTTTCTCGGGAAGTCCTACGAGCAGTACTTC

v_call: TRBV10-3
j_call: TRBJ1-2
clone_size: few
d_call: -
cdr3_aa: CAISEATGNYGYTF
cdr3_nt: TGTGCCATCAGTGAGGCGACAGGAAACTATGGCTACACCTTC

v_call: TRBV18
j_call: TRBJ1-4
clone_size: few
d_call: TRBD1
cdr3_aa: CASSSGQGSNEKLFF
cdr3_nt: TGTGCCAGCTCATCAGGACAGGGCAGTAATGAAAAACTGTTTTTT

v_call: TRBV7-2
j_call: TRBJ2-1
clone_size: -
d_call: -
cdr3_aa: CASTYGGVSNEQFF
cdr3_nt: TGTGCCAGCACCTATGGAGGGGTCTCCAATGAGCAGTTCTTC

v_call: TRBV19
j_call: TRBJ2-1
clone_size: -
d_call: TRBD2
cdr3_aa: CASSIEGSGSLRYNEQFF
cdr3_nt: TGTGCCAGTAGTATAGAGGGTAGCGGGAGTCTTAGGTACAATGAGCAGTTCTTC

v_call: TRBV6-1
j_call: TRBJ2-3
clone_size: -
d_call: -
cdr3_aa: CASSDRQFTDTQYF
cdr3_nt: TGTGCCAGCAGTGACCGACAATTCACAGATACGCAGTATTTT

v_call: TRBV19
j_call: TRBJ2-7
clone_size: -
d_call: TRBD2
cdr3_aa: CASSMVASGSGEQYF
cdr3_nt: TGTGCCAGTAGTATGGTGGCTAGCGGGTCTGGGGAGCAGTACTTC

v_call: TRBV7-9
j_call: TRBJ2-3
clone_size: -
d_call: TRBD2
cdr3_aa: CASSGVAGATDTQYF
cdr3_nt: TGTGCCAGCAGCGGGGTAGCGGGAGCTACAGATACGCAGTATTTT

v_call: TRBV30
j_call: TRBJ1-4
clone_size: -
d_call: TRBD1
cdr3_aa: CAWSVPDRGLTNEKLFF
cdr3_nt: TGTGCCTGGAGTGTGCCGGACAGGGGGCTAACTAATGAAAAACTGTTTTTT

v_call: TRBV20-1
j_call: TRBJ2-7
clone_size: -
d_call: -
cdr3_aa: CSASPSYEQYF
cdr3_nt: TGCAGTGCTTCTCCTAGCTACGAGCAGTACTTC

v_call: TRBV30
j_call: TRBJ1-4
clone_size: -
d_call: TRBD1
cdr3_aa: CAWSVPGQEEKLFF
cdr3_nt: TGTGCCTGGAGTGTACCGGGACAGGAGGAAAAACTGTTTTTT

v_call: TRBV2
j_call: TRBJ1-2
clone_size: -
d_call: -
cdr3_aa: CASSDSFYGYTF
cdr3_nt: TGTGCCAGCTCGGACTCCTTCTATGGCTACACCTTC

v_call: TRBV28
j_call: TRBJ2-2
clone_size: -
d_call: TRBD2
cdr3_aa: CASRSSGRATGELFF
cdr3_nt: TGTGCCAGCAGATCCAGCGGGAGGGCAACCGGGGAGCTGTTTTTT

v_call: TRBV18
j_call: TRBJ2-7
clone_size: -
d_call: -
cdr3_aa: CASSQGHTSYEQYF
cdr3_nt: TGTGCCAGCTCTCAGGGACACACATCCTACGAGCAGTACTTC

v_call: TRBV27
j_call: TRBJ2-1
clone_size: few
d_call: -
cdr3_aa: CASSLRSGSGNEQFF
cdr3_nt: TGTGCCAGCAGTTTAAGGTCAGGCAGCGGCAATGAGCAGTTCTTC

v_call: TRBV5-1
j_call: TRBJ2-7
clone_size: -
d_call: -
cdr3_aa: CASSLSGSGLYEQYF
cdr3_nt: TGCGCCAGCAGCTTGAGTGGTAGCGGCCTCTACGAGCAGTACTTC

v_call: TRBV5-1
j_call: TRBJ2-2
clone_size: -
d_call: TRBD1
cdr3_aa: CASSSRQGYTGELFF
cdr3_nt: TGCGCCAGCAGTTCGAGACAGGGTTACACCGGGGAGCTGTTTTTT

v_call: TRBV19
j_call: TRBJ2-1
clone_size: -
d_call: TRBD2
cdr3_aa: CASSIFAGRASHYNEQFF
cdr3_nt: TGTGCCAGTAGTATCTTTGCGGGGAGGGCCTCCCATTACAATGAGCAGTTCTTC

v_call: TRBV7-2
j_call: TRBJ2-1
clone_size: -
d_call: TRBD2
cdr3_aa: CASSPETSGRYNEQFF
cdr3_nt: TGTGCCAGCAGCCCCGAAACTAGCGGGAGGTACAATGAGCAGTTCTTC

v_call: TRBV28
j_call: TRBJ1-2
clone_size: -
d_call: -
cdr3_aa: CASSLGGPYGYTF
cdr3_nt: TGTGCCAGCAGTTTGGGAGGACCCTATGGCTACACCTTC

v_call: TRBV29-1
j_call: TRBJ1-2
clone_size: -
d_call: TRBD1
cdr3_aa: CSVAQGALGYTF
cdr3_nt: TGCAGCGTTGCCCAGGGGGCGTTGGGCTACACCTTC

v_call: TRBV7-9
j_call: TRBJ2-3
clone_size: -
d_call: -
cdr3_aa: CASSRQRTSTDTQYF
cdr3_nt: TGTGCCAGCAGCAGACAGCGAACTAGCACAGATACGCAGTATTTT

v_call: TRBV11-2
j_call: TRBJ2-3
clone_size: -
d_call: -
cdr3_aa: CASSSGTSTDTQYF
cdr3_nt: TGTGCCAGCAGCTCCGGGACTAGCACAGATACGCAGTATTTT

v_call: TRBV7-9
j_call: TRBJ1-2
clone_size: few
d_call: -
cdr3_aa: CASSPQNYGYTF
cdr3_nt: TGTGCCAGCAGCCCCCAGAACTATGGCTACACCTTC

v_call: TRBV5-1
j_call: TRBJ2-1
clone_size: -
d_call: TRBD1
cdr3_aa: CASSSSHRGSGDEQFF
cdr3_nt: TGCGCCAGCAGCTCATCTCACAGGGGTTCGGGCGATGAGCAGTTCTTC

v_call: TRBV15
j_call: TRBJ2-1
clone_size: -
d_call: -
cdr3_aa: CATSRGQFNEQFF
cdr3_nt: TGTGCCACCAGCAGAGGTCAGTTCAATGAGCAGTTCTTC

v_call: TRBV6-1
j_call: TRBJ2-7
clone_size: -
d_call: TRBD2
cdr3_aa: CASSEAAGTYYEQYF
cdr3_nt: TGTGCCAGCAGTGAAGCAGCGGGAACATACTACGAGCAGTACTTC

v_call: TRBV10-3
j_call: TRBJ1-4
clone_size: -
d_call: -
cdr3_aa: CAISPGHAEKLFF
cdr3_nt: TGTGCCATCAGCCCGGGACACGCAGAAAAACTGTTTTTT

v_call: TRBV28
j_call: TRBJ2-7
clone_size: -
d_call: -
cdr3_aa: CASSFPPGPSRYEQYF
cdr3_nt: TGTGCCAGCAGTTTCCCCCCGGGTCCCTCTCGGTACGAGCAGTACTTC

v_call: TRBV11-2
j_call: TRBJ2-7
clone_size: -
d_call: -
cdr3_aa: CASSLGGGFIYEQYF
cdr3_nt: TGTGCCAGCAGCTTAGGAGGCGGATTTATCTACGAGCAGTACTTC